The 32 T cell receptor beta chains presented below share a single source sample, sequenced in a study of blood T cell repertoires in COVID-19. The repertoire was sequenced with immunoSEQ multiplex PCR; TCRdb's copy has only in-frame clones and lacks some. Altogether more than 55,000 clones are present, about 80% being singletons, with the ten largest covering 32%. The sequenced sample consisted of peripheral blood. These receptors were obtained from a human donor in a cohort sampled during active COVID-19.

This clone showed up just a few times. CDR3 sequence reads: CATRGFKNTEAFF. The CDR3 DNA is TGTGCCACCAGGGGCTTCAAGAACACTGAAGCTTTCTTT. The chain carries TRBV24-1 and TRBJ1-1, with no clear D. This CDR3 is built from 13 residues. Germline CDR1 is KGHDR and CDR2 is SFDVKD. V lost 7 bases and J lost 1, with 9 bases in between.

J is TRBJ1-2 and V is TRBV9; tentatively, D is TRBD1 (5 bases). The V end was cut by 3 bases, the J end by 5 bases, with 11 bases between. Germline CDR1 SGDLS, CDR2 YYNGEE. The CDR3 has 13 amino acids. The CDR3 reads CASSDPKGYGYTF. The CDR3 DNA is TGTGCCAGCAGCGATCCAAAGGGGTATGGCTACACCTTC.

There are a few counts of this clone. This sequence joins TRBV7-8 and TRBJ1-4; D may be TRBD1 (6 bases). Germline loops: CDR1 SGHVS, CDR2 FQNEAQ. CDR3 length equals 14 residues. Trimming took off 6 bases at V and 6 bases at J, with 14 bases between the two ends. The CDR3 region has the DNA TGTGCCAGCAGGCCGGGGCAGGGGTATGAAAAACTGTTTTTT. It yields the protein CASRPGQGYEKLFF.

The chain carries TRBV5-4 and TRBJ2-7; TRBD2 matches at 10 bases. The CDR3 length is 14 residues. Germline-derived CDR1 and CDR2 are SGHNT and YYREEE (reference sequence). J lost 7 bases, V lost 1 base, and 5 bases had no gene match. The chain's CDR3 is CASSLTSGAREQYF. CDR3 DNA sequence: TGTGCCAGCAGCTTGACTAGCGGGGCGCGGGAGCAGTACTTC.

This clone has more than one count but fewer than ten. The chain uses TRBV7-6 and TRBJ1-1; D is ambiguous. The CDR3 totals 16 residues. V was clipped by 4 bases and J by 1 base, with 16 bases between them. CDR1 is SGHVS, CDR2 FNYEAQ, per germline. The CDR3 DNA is TGTGCCAGCAGCTCCCGAGGCACGGTCGGGAACACTGAAGCTTTCTTT. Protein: CASSSRGTVGNTEAFF. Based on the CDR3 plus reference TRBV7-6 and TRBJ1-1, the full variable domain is GAGVSQSPRYKVTKRGQDVALRCDPISGHVSLYWYRQALGQGPEFLTYFNYEAQQDKSGLPNDRFSAERPEGSISTLTIQRTEQRDSAMYRCASSSRGTVGNTEAFFGQGTRLTVV.

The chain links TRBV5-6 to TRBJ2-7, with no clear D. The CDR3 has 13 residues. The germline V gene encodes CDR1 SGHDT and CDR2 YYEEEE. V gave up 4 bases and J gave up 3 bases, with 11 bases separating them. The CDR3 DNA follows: TGTGCCAGCAGCCGAGAGTCCCACTACGAGCAGTACTTC. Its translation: CASSRESHYEQYF.

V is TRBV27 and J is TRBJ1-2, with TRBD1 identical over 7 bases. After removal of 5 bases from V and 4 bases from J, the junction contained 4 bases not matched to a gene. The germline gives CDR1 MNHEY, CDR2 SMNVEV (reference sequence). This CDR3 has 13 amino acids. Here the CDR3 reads CASSPGQTYGYTF. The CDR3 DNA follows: TGTGCCAGCAGTCCGGGACAGACCTATGGCTACACCTTC.

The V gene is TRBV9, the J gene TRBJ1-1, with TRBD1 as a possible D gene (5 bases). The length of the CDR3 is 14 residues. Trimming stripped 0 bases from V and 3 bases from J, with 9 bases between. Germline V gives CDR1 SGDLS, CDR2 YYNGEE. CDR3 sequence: CASSVGAGYTEAFF. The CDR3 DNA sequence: TGTGCCAGCAGCGTAGGGGCAGGGTACACTGAAGCTTTCTTT.

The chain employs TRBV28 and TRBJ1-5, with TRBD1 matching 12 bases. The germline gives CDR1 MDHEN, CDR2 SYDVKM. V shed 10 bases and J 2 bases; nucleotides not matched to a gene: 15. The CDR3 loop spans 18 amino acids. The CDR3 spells CATATRDRGRGGNQPQHF. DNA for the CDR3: TGTGCCACCGCTACCCGGGACAGGGGGCGCGGGGGCAATCAGCCCCAGCATTTT.

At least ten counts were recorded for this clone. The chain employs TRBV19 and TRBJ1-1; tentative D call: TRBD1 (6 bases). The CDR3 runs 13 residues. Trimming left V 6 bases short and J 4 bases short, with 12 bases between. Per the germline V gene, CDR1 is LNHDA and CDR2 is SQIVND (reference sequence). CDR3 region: CASRIGQSTEAFF. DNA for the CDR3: TGTGCCAGTAGGATCGGACAGTCCACTGAAGCTTTCTTT.

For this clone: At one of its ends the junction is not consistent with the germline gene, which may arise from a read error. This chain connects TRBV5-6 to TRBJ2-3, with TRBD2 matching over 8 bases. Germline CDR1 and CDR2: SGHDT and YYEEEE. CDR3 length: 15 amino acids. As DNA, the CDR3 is TGTGCCAGCAGCTTATTAGCGGGGAGCACAGGTACGCAGTATTTT. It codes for CASSLLAGSTGTQYF. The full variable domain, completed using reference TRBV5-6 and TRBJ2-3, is DAGVTQSPTHLIKTRGQQVTLRCSPKSGHDTVSWYQQALGQGPQFIFQYYEEEERQRGNFPDRFSGHQFPNYSSELNVNALLLGDSALYLCASSLLAGSTGTQYFGPGTRLTVL.

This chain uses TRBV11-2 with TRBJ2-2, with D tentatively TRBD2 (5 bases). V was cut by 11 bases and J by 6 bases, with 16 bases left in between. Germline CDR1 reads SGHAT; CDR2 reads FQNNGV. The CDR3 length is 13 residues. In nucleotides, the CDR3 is TGTGCCTGTACCGGGGTTACGGCCGGGGAGCTGTTTTTT. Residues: CACTGVTAGELFF.

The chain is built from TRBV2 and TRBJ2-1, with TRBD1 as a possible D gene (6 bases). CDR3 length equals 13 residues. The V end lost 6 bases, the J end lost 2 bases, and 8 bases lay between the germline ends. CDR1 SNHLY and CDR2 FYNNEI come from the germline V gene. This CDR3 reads CASSGDTYNEQFF. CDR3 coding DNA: TGTGCCAGCAGCGGGGACACCTACAATGAGCAGTTCTTC.

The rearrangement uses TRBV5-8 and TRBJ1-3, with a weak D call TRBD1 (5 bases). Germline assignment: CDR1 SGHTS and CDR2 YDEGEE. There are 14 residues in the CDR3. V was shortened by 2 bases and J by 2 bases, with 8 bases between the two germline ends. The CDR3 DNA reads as TGTGCCAGCAGCTTAGGGGTAACTGGAAACACCATATATTTT. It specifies CASSLGVTGNTIYF.

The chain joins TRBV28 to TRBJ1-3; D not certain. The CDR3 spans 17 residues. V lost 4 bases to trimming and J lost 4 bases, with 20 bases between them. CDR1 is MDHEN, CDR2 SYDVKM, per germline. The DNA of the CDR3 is TGTGCCAGCAGTTACGCCCGACTGTTCTCTTCGGGAAACACCATATATTTT. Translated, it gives CASSYARLFSSGNTIYF. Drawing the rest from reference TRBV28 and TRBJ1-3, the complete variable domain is DVKVTQSSRYLVKRTGEKVFLECVQDMDHENMFWYRQDPGLGLRLIYFSYDVKMKEKGDIPEGYSVSREKKERFSLILESASTNQTSMYLCASSYARLFSSGNTIYFGEGSWLTVV.

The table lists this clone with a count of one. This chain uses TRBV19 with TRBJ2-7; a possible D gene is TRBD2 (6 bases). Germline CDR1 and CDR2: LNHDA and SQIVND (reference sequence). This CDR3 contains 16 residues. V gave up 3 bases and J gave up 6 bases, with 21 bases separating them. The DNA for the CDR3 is TGTGCCAGTAGTATCTATTCGGGAGAAGGTACGGGCGAGCAGTACTTC. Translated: CASSIYSGEGTGEQYF.

This CDR3 reads CASSADSSGNTIYF. CDR3 coding DNA: TGTGCCAGCAGTGCTGACAGCTCTGGAAACACCATATATTTT. This chain connects TRBV2 to TRBJ1-3, with TRBD1 as a possible D gene (5 bases). The V gene lost 4 bases and the J gene lost 0 bases, with 7 bases spanning the gap. In germline, CDR1 is SNHLY, CDR2 FYNNEI. The CDR3 loop spans 14 amino acids.

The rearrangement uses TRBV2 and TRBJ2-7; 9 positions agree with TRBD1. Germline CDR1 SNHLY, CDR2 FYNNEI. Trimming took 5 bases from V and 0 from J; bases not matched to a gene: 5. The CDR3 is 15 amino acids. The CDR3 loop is CASSPDRGSSYEQYF. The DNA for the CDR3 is TGTGCCAGCAGTCCCGACAGGGGGAGCTCCTACGAGCAGTACTTC.

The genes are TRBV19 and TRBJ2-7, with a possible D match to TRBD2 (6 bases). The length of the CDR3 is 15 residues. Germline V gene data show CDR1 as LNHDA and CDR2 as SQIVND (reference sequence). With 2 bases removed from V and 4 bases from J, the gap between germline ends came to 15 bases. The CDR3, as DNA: TGTGCCAGTAGTATATGGAGGGCGGGTACGTACGAGCAGTACTTC. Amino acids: CASSIWRAGTYEQYF.

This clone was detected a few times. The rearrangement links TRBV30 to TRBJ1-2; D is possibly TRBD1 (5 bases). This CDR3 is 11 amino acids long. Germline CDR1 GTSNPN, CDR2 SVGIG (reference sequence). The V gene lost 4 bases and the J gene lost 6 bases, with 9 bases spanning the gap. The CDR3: CAWKGRDGYTF. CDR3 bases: TGTGCCTGGAAGGGCAGGGATGGCTACACCTTC. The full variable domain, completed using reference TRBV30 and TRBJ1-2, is SQTIHQWPATLVQPVGSPLSLECTVEGTSNPNLYWYRQAAGRGLQLLFYSVGIGQISSEVPQNLSASRPQDRQFILSSKKLLLSDSGFYLCAWKGRDGYTFGSGTRLTVV.

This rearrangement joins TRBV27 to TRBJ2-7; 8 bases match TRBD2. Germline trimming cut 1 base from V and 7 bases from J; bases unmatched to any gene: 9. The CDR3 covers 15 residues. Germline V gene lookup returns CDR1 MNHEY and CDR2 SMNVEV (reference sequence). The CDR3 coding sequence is TGTGCCAGCAGTTTATATAGCGGGGTACCTACAGAGCAGTACTTC. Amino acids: CASSLYSGVPTEQYF.

Here the CDR3 DNA reads TGTGCCAGCAGACTATACACTGAAGCTTTCTTT. Its protein is CASRLYTEAFF. This sequence joins TRBV28 and TRBJ1-1; D is unresolved. This CDR3 has 11 residues. The V gene's germline CDR1 is MDHEN and CDR2 SYDVKM. Trimming stripped 6 bases from V and 3 bases from J, with 5 bases between.

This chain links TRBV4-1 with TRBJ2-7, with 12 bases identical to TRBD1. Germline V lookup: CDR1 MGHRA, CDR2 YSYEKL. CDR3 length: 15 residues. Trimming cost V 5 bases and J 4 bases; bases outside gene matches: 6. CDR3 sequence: CASSGRDRGQYEQYF. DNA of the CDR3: TGCGCCAGCAGCGGTCGGGACAGGGGGCAATACGAGCAGTACTTC.

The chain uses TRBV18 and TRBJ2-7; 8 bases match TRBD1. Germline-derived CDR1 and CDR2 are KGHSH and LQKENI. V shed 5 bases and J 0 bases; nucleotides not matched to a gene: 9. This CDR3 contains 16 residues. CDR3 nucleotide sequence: TGTGCCAGCTCAGAGTTGGGGACAGGAACCTCCTACGAGCAGTACTTC. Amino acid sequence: CASSELGTGTSYEQYF.

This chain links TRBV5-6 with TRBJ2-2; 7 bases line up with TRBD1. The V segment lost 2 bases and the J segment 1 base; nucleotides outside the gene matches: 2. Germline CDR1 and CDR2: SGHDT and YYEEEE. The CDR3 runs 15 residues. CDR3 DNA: TGTGCCAGCAGCTTAGGGGGCTTGAACACCGGGGAGCTGTTTTTT. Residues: CASSLGGLNTGELFF.

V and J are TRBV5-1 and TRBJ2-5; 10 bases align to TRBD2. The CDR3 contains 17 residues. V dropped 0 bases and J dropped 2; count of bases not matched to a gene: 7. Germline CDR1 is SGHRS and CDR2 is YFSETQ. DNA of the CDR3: TGCGCCAGCAGCTTGGGGACGCTGACTAGCGGGCAAGAGACCCAGTACTTC. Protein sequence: CASSLGTLTSGQETQYF.

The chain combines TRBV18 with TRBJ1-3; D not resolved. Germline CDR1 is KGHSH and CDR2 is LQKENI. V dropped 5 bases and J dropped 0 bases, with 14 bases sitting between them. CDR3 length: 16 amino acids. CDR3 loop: CASSTTLESSGNTIYF. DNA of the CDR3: TGTGCCAGCTCAACTACCTTGGAGAGCTCTGGAAACACCATATATTTT. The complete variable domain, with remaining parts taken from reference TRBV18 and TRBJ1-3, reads NAGVMQNPRHLVRRRGQEARLRCSPMKGHSHVYWYRQLPEEGLKFMVYLQKENIIDESGMPKERFSAEFPKEGPSILRIQQVVRGDSAAYFCASSTTLESSGNTIYFGEGSWLTVV.

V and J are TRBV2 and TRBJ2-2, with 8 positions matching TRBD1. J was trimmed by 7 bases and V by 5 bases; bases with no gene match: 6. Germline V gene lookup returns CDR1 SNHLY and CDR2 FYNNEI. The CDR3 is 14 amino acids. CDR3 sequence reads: CASSRDRTIGELFF. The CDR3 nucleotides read TGTGCCAGCAGTCGGGACAGGACGATCGGGGAGCTGTTTTTT.

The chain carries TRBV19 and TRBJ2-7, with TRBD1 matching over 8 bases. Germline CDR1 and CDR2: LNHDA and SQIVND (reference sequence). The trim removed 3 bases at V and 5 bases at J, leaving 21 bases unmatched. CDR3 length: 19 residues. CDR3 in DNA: TGTGCCAGTAGTATTAAACCTAGGGGACAGGCCCGCCGGGTGGACGAGCAGTACTTC. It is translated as CASSIKPRGQARRVDEQYF.

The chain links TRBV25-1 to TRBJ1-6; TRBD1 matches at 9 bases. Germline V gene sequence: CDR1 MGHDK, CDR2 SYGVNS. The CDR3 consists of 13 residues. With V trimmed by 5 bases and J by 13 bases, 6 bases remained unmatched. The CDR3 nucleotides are TGTGCCAGCAGTTGGACAGGGGATTTTCCCCTCCACTTT. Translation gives CASSWTGDFPLHF.

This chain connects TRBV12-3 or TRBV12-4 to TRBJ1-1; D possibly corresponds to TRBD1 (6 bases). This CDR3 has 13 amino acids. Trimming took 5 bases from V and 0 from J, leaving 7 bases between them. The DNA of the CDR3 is TGTGCCAGCAGTGGGACACTGAACACTGAAGCTTTCTTT. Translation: CASSGTLNTEAFF.

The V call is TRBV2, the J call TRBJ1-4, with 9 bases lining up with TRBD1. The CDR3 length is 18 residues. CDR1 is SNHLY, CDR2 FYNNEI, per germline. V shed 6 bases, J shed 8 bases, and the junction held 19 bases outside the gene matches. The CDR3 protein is CASRGNTGGVSQWEKLFF. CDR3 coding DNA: TGTGCCAGCAGAGGCAATACAGGGGGCGTCTCCCAATGGGAAAAACTGTTTTTT.